These T cell receptor beta chains were read from a single sample in a study of a mutant IDH1 vaccine in newly diagnosed glioma. Sequenced by immunoSEQ multiplex PCR; TCRdb stores in-frame clones only, minus some. The data show roughly 60,000 clones, with 84% seen just once and about 7.2% held by the top ten. What these receptors recognize is not known. The specimen comprised PBMCs, sampled from a glioma patient whose treatment included an IDH1 peptide vaccine. These receptors were taken from a woman aged 45 to 65 with glioma. Both conserved end residues are trimmed from each CDR3.

>TRBV18|TRBJ1-5
ASSPPGDRESNQPQH
>TRBV27|TRBJ2-7
ASSLYGGSSYEQY
>TRBV10-3|TRBJ1-4
ATTDRDEKLF
>TRBV7-6|TRBJ2-1
ASSETVGEQF
>TRBV7-2|TRBJ2-5
ASSLGMQTWGETQY
>TRBV5-1|TRBJ2-7
ASSYRGHEQY
>TRBV30|TRBJ1-1
AWSSGQVIAF
>TRBV6-5|TRBJ2-1
ASSPGTSTYNEQF
>TRBV6-5|TRBJ1-2
ASSPGGRRGYT
>TRBV5-8|TRBJ2-1
ASSLIGAKGNEQF
>TRBV6-1|TRBJ1-2
ASSPEIEGIYGYT
>TRBV28|.
ASSIFRELF
>TRBV15|TRBJ1-2
ATSRRELLSGYT
>TRBV30|TRBJ2-2
ACSTGTGELF
>TRBV28|TRBJ1-2
ASSSMEGNYGYT
>TRBV19|TRBJ2-1
ASSPWGGDYNEQF
>TRBV14|TRBJ1-4
ASSSRTSGNEKLF
>TRBV7-7|TRBJ1-6
ASSWATVDYSPLH
>TRBV5-8|TRBJ1-5
ASSLGDPRSNQPQH
>TRBV19|TRBJ1-4
ARKEQGPNEKLF
>TRBV19|TRBJ1-4
ASSILGENEKLF
>TRBV7-2|TRBJ2-7
ASSLGGSPEQY
>TRBV7-9|TRBJ2-5
ASRLVGGPQETQY
>TRBV19|TRBJ1-1
ASSIAGKAF
>TRBV2|TRBJ2-3
ASDMSTDTQY